This note documents a single T cell receptor (beta chain) sequence. Antigen: not known. Healthy individuals who donated bone marrow served as the donors. Germline V lookup: CDR1 SGDLS, CDR2 YYNGEE. This CDR3 is 15 amino acids long. V dropped 3 bases and J dropped 5; count of bases not matched to a gene: 4. 13 Jbeta primers and 60 Vbeta primers were used for the PCR. Clones were sequenced by immunoSEQ multiplex PCR, and TCRdb holds only the in-frame ones, with some missing. The sample has fewer than 85,000 clones. The sample belongs to a study of cytomegalovirus exposure and HLA in healthy donors. Study results and limitations: A prior analysis recorded that most TCR beta V segments were productive about 87% or about 30% of the time.

The origin of this receptor is a man between 45 and 60 years old in good health and CMV-seropositive. Source material: PBMCs. The chain links TRBV9 to TRBJ2-3, with 12 nucleotides matching TRBD2. The CDR3 bases are TGTGCCAGCAGCGGCCTAGCGGGGGGGCTAGATACGCAGTATTTT. Protein sequence: CASSGLAGGLDTQYF.